This TCR beta chain was recorded in a study of T cell repertoires in cytomegalovirus infection. Study information: Recently identified HLA-C-restricted CMV epitopes were used, and well-studied HLA-B-restricted CMV epitopes were used as well. Public TCR beta signatures marked donors with CMV infection and the matching HLA. Study outcomes and limitations: Accumulated public TCR beta family frequency recognized individuals carrying CMV together with the relevant HLA. Dominating the ex vivo response were HLA-C-restricted CMV-specific TCR beta clonotypes.

MiXCR was run by TCRdb on the reads, yielding one entry per CDR3 protein. The top ten hold roughly 47% of the sample, which has 110,000 to 150,000 distinct CDR3 sequences, approximately 30% seen once. This clonotype is termed medium-sized. Antigen unknown. CDR1 is SEHNR and CDR2 is FQNEAQ in the germline V gene (reference sequence). This CDR3 has 18 residues. Trimming removed 1 base at V and 0 bases at J, with 13 bases between. This TCR was recovered from a human donor in good health (CMV status not recorded). Some clones in this sample may be carry-over from other donors' samples. The chain combines TRBV7-9 with TRBJ2-6, with TRBD2 as a possible D gene (5 bases). Sequences were derived from CD8+ T cells from cultured PBMCs, sampled from culture after CMV antigen stimulation. The CDR3 coding sequence is TGTGCCAGCAGCTTAGACCCCGGAGGTAGCTCTGGGGCCAACGTCCTGACTTTC. The encoded protein is CASSLDPGGSSGANVLTF. Drawing the rest from reference TRBV7-9 and TRBJ2-6, the complete variable domain is DTGVSQNPRHKITKRGQNVTFRCDPISEHNRLYWYRQTLGQGPEFLTYFQNEAQLEKSRLLSDRFSAERPKGSFSTLEIQRTEQGDSAMYLCASSLDPGGSSGANVLTFGAGSRLTVL.